This T cell receptor beta chain comes out of a study of cytomegalovirus exposure and HLA in healthy donors. Study overall: The Caucasian-associated ancestry cluster contained 65% to 85% of the roughly 400 genotyped donors.

Healthy individuals who donated bone marrow served as the donors. Germline V lookup: CDR1 SGHDT, CDR2 YYEEEE. This CDR3 contains 14 residues. V shed 3 bases and J 5 bases; nucleotides not matched to a gene: 6. Vbeta (60) and Jbeta (13) primers were used in the PCR. The protocol was immunoSEQ multiplex PCR, while the TCRdb copy is restricted to in-frame clones and leaves out a portion. The sample yields roughly 150,000 clones, around 82% seen once. This TCR was recovered from a woman between 50 and 59 years old in good health and CMV-seropositive. V and J are TRBV5-6 and TRBJ2-7; TRBD1 matches at 9 bases. The sample consisted of PBMCs. CDR3 coding DNA: TGTGCCAGCAGCTCCGGGACAGGGACCCACGAGCAGTACTTC. Protein sequence: CASSSGTGTHEQYF.